This record concerns one T cell receptor beta chain sequence. Its target is not known. TCRdb's copy holds only in-frame clones and misses some; the assay was immunoSEQ multiplex PCR. Of some 25,000 clones listed, 88% are singletons. The sample originates from a study of T cells in localized non-small cell lung cancer. Study observations and caveats: A raised T cell density in blood coincided with lengthier overall survival. Clonality of T cells reached its maximum in uninvolved adjacent lung, surpassing tumor. In adjacent lung appeared a median around 56 of the top 100 tumor clones.

The CDR3 is made up of 12 amino acids. Trimming removed 5 bases from V and 7 bases from J, with 9 bases in between. Germline loops: CDR1 MNHEY, CDR2 SMNVEV (reference sequence). The TCR comes from a man aged 40 to 75 with stage II lung adenocarcinoma. This rearrangement joins TRBV27 to TRBJ1-5, with D hard to call. The specimen comprised PBMCs, sampled before any cancer treatment. CDR3 sequence: CASSILGQPQHF. CDR3 sequence (DNA): TGTGCCAGCAGTATCCTCGGGCAGCCCCAGCATTTT.